A single sample gave rise to the 13 T cell receptor beta chains below, sequenced in a study of T cell responses to AZD1222 COVID-19 vaccine. Sequencing was performed with immunoSEQ multiplex PCR; in TCRdb, only in-frame clones are kept and a portion is missing. Among some 180,000 clones, about 92% were seen once, and the ten largest hold about 10%. Sequenced here: peripheral blood, sampled on day 0 of AZD1222 vaccination. Receptors were obtained from an adult in good health.

The J gene is TRBJ2-2, the V gene TRBV11-2; perhaps TRBD1 as D (5 bases). The germline V gene has CDR1 SGHAT and CDR2 FQNNGV. V was trimmed by 2 bases and J by 4 bases, leaving 17 bases between them. This CDR3 is built from 17 residues. The CDR3 sequence is CASSLSLLAGLTGELFF. In DNA, the CDR3 is TGTGCCAGCAGCTTAAGCCTTTTGGCAGGGCTCACCGGGGAGCTGTTTTTT.

The chain carries TRBV5-6 and TRBJ2-7, with D perhaps being TRBD1 or TRBD2 (5 bases each). From germline, CDR1 is SGHDT and CDR2 YYEEEE. The CDR3 extends over 12 amino acids. V was clipped by 3 bases and J by 3 bases, with 7 bases between them. CDR3 in amino acids: CASSWGNYEQYV. The CDR3 region has the DNA TGTGCCAGCAGCTGGGGGAACTACGAGCAGTACGTC.

The chain carries TRBV7-2 and TRBJ1-2, with no clear D. The V end lost 5 bases, the J end lost 4 bases, and 8 bases lay between the germline ends. Germline V gene data show CDR1 as SGHTA and CDR2 as FQGNSA. The CDR3 loop spans 12 amino acids. The CDR3 DNA follows: TGTGCCAGCAGCACAGACCTCTATGGCTACACCTTC. Protein product: CASSTDLYGYTF.

This clone was picked up a small number of times. This chain links TRBV12-3 or TRBV12-4 with TRBJ2-7; D is perhaps TRBD1 (5 bases). V was cut by 7 bases and J by 9 bases, with 13 bases left in between. The CDR3 loop spans 11 amino acids. CDR3 nucleotide sequence: TGTGCCAGCACCTTAACAAGGGGGCAGTACTTC. As protein: CASTLTRGQYF.

The chain couples TRBV7-8 to TRBJ1-5; D possibly corresponds to TRBD1 (5 bases). This CDR3 spans 16 amino acids. Germline CDR1 is SGHVS and CDR2 is FQNEAQ. V was trimmed by 4 bases and J by 7 bases, leaving 20 bases between them. The CDR3 loop is CASSSRRGGKGQPQHF. CDR3 DNA sequence: TGTGCCAGCAGCTCAAGGCGGGGTGGGAAGGGGCAGCCCCAGCATTTT.

The chain joins TRBV6-5 to TRBJ1-2; perhaps TRBD1 as D (6 bases). The length of the CDR3 is 15 residues. V dropped 6 bases and J dropped 3 bases, with 17 bases sitting between them. Germline values: CDR1 MNHEY, CDR2 SVGAGI. CDR3 protein: CASSQSDSRYYGYTF. The CDR3 DNA reads as TGTGCCAGCAGCCAATCGGACAGTAGATACTATGGCTACACCTTC.

V usage is TRBV7-3 and J usage is TRBJ2-6, with D unclear. CDR3 length equals 12 residues. Germline V gives CDR1 SGHTA, CDR2 FQGTGA. Between the trimmed V and J ends, which lost 6 bases and 7 bases, there was a span of 7 bases. CDR3 in amino acids: CASRDAANVLTF. The CDR3 DNA follows: TGTGCCAGCAGAGACGCCGCCAACGTCCTGACTTTC.

V gene TRBV7-3 combines with J gene TRBJ2-3, with TRBD2 as a possible D gene (6 bases). This CDR3 has 13 amino acids. Germline V CDR1 and CDR2: SGHTA, FQGTGA. V dropped 6 bases and J dropped 6 bases, with 13 bases sitting between them. The CDR3 region is CASSSTSTDTQYF. The DNA for the CDR3 is TGTGCCAGCAGTTCGACTAGTACGGATACGCAGTATTTT.

The chain joins TRBV27 to TRBJ2-7; 7 bases agree with TRBD1. Unmatched junction bases numbered 6, after V lost 5 bases and J lost 2 bases. The CDR3 consists of 14 residues. Per germline, CDR1 MNHEY and CDR2 SMNVEV (reference sequence). The chain's CDR3 is CASSLGTATYEQYF. The CDR3 DNA sequence: TGTGCCAGCAGTCTCGGGACAGCAACCTACGAGCAGTACTTC.

J is TRBJ2-3 and V is TRBV3-1 (or the pseudogene TRBV3-2); either TRBD1 or TRBD2 may fit D (5 bases each). CDR3 length: 15 residues. Germline V gives CDR1 LGHDT, CDR2 YNNKEL (reference sequence). The ends were cut back, 0 bases at V and 6 bases at J, with 13 bases in the middle. Written as DNA, the CDR3 is TGTGCCAGCAGCCAAGAAAGGGACCTCAGCGATACGCAGTATTTT. Its translation is CASSQERDLSDTQYF.

The J gene is TRBJ2-5, the V gene TRBV9; 8 bases align to TRBD2. Germline V CDR1 and CDR2: SGDLS, YYNGEE. Trimming cost V 0 bases and J 3 bases; bases outside gene matches: 1. The CDR3 loop spans 14 amino acids. The CDR3 protein is CASSVEAGEETQYF. CDR3 bases: TGTGCCAGCAGCGTAGAAGCGGGAGAAGAGACCCAGTACTTC.

The rearrangement joins TRBV2 to TRBJ1-2; unclear D gene. V shed 6 bases and J shed 6 bases, with 14 bases lying between them. Germline V gene lookup returns CDR1 SNHLY and CDR2 FYNNEI. This CDR3 region has 13 residues. The CDR3 DNA sequence: TGTGCCAGCAGCGTGGGGAGCGCTCATGGCTACACCTTC. Protein product: CASSVGSAHGYTF.

The gene calls are TRBV28 and TRBJ2-1; D is possibly TRBD1 (6 bases). Germline lookup yields CDR1 MDHEN and CDR2 SYDVKM. This CDR3 spans 13 amino acids. Trimming pared 3 bases from V and 8 bases from J, leaving 11 bases between. Here the CDR3 reads CASSFSGHYEQFF. Here the CDR3 DNA reads TGTGCCAGCAGTTTTTCGGGACACTATGAGCAGTTCTTC. Together with reference TRBV28 and TRBJ2-1, the CDR3 gives the full variable domain: DVKVTQSSRYLVKRTGEKVFLECVQDMDHENMFWYRQDPGLGLRLIYFSYDVKMKEKGDIPEGYSVSREKKERFSLILESASTNQTSMYLCASSFSGHYEQFFGPGTRLTVL.